One TCR beta chain is described in this entry. These data come from a study of blood T cell repertoires in COVID-19. In the study overall: Whether acute or convalescent, the COVID-19 samples came from the United States, Italy and Spain. T cells, B-cell-depleted T cells, or PBMCs supplied cDNA or gDNA.

Produced via immunoSEQ multiplex PCR; TCRdb's table is partial and in-frame only. The sample records some 37,000 clones, 80% to 90% being singletons. There are 13 residues in the CDR3. Germline assignment: CDR1 MNHEY and CDR2 SVGAGI. The ends were cut back, 2 bases at V and 2 bases at J, with 4 bases in the middle. Sequenced input: peripheral blood. This receptor was identified in a woman in her 70s with acute or convalescent COVID-19. The V and J genes are TRBV6-5 and TRBJ2-1, with D hard to call. CDR3 in DNA: TGTGCCAGCAGTTACAGCACCTACAATGAGCAGTTCTTC. Residues: CASSYSTYNEQFF.